This TCR beta chain was identified during a study of T cell responses to AZD1222 COVID-19 vaccine. Germline loops: CDR1 SGHNT, CDR2 YENEEA. The V and J ends lost 3 bases and 3 bases respectively, with 11 bases between them. This CDR3 comprises 15 residues. A word on this clone: The target antigen is unknown.

Study-wide results and limits: Recipients of AZD1222 seropositive at baseline numbered only 6 or 7. Along spike, vaccine-associated CD4 TCRs were found throughout, with dominance at 160-218 and 743-854. An increase in Spike-specific TCR breadth and depth was observed after two AZD1222 doses.

Here immunoSEQ multiplex PCR was the method, and the copy in TCRdb shows in-frame clones only, minus some. The table lists over 120,000 clones, around 92% of them singletons, with under 3.5% in the top ten. Here the sequenced sample was peripheral blood, taken 28 days after the second AZD1222 dose. V is TRBV11-3 and J is TRBJ2-2; TRBD1 or TRBD2 may be the D gene (5 bases each). The receptor was derived from an adult who received the AZD1222 COVID-19 vaccine. CDR3 coding DNA: TGTGCCAGCAGCTTGATGGGACGGGACACCGGGGAGCTGTTTTTT. This codes for CASSLMGRDTGELFF.